This T cell receptor (beta chain) was observed in a study of blood T cell repertoires in COVID-19. Study in general: Acute and convalescent COVID-19 samples came from the United States, Italy and Spain. PBMCs, B-cell-depleted T cells, or T cells were the source of the cDNA or gDNA that made up the material.

This clone was detected only once. Sequencing used immunoSEQ multiplex PCR; TCRdb keeps in-frame clones, though not all of them. The sample contains some 380,000 clones, roughly 88% of which appear only once. From germline, CDR1 is SGHDT and CDR2 YYEEEE. Trimming cost V 5 bases and J 7 bases; bases outside gene matches: 9. The CDR3 has 15 amino acids. Material for sequencing was PBMCs or T cells enriched from blood (not recorded which). The receptor was isolated from a woman between 40 and 50 years old with acute COVID-19. The chain recombines TRBV5-6 with TRBJ1-4; TRBD1 matches 9 bases. CDR3 region: CASSSLTGGIEKLFF. The CDR3 coding sequence is TGTGCCAGCAGTTCCCTAACAGGGGGCATTGAAAAACTGTTTTTT. The full variable domain, in which reference TRBV5-6 and TRBJ1-4 provide the parts outside the CDR3, is DAGVTQSPTHLIKTRGQQVTLRCSPKSGHDTVSWYQQALGQGPQFIFQYYEEEERQRGNFPDRFSGHQFPNYSSELNVNALLLGDSALYLCASSSLTGGIEKLFFGSGTQLSVL.